These 7 T cell receptor beta chains came from one sample sequenced in a study of shared clonotypes between healthy human individuals. Some clones are missing from TCRdb's copy, which holds only in-frame ones; the method was immunoSEQ multiplex PCR. This sample has about 2.4 million clones, with roughly 93% found just once. Sequencing used naive CD4+ T cells from PBMCs. As for subset: CD45RA+ positively selected. These receptors were collected from a man younger than 35 in good health. Some clones in this sample may be carry-over from other donors' samples.

The sample holds a few counts of this clone. The chain recombines TRBV19 with TRBJ1-2; D is undetermined. The CDR3 sequence is 13 residues long. Trimming removed 2 bases from V and 8 bases from J, with 12 bases in between. Germline CDR1 reads LNHDA; CDR2 reads SQIVND (reference sequence). CDR3 sequence: CASSINILRGYTF. The DNA for the CDR3 is TGTGCCAGTAGTATAAACATCCTTCGGGGCTACACCTTC.

The genes are TRBV18 and TRBJ2-3, with D maybe TRBD2 (7 bases). This CDR3 contains 13 residues. V dropped 6 bases and J dropped 6 bases, with 13 bases sitting between them. Germline V CDR1 and CDR2: KGHSH, LQKENI. CDR3 sequence: CASSQRGADTQYF. The CDR3 DNA sequence: TGTGCCAGCTCCCAACGGGGGGCGGATACGCAGTATTTT.

V gene TRBV6-5 combines with J gene TRBJ1-2; no clear D. The CDR3 runs to 14 residues. Germline V gene data show CDR1 as MNHEY and CDR2 as SVGAGI. Trimming took 6 bases from V and 5 from J, leaving 16 bases between them. CDR3 residues: CASRRTVGSYGYTF. In DNA, the CDR3 is TGTGCCAGCAGGAGAACAGTGGGGAGTTATGGCTACACCTTC.

This chain joins TRBV6-5 and TRBJ1-1, with TRBD1 identical over 9 bases. After removal of 4 bases from V and 5 bases from J, the junction contained 8 bases not matched to a gene. Germline V gene data show CDR1 as MNHEY and CDR2 as SVGAGI. CDR3 length: 15 amino acids. Here the CDR3 reads CASSSLTGGGTEAFF. CDR3 nucleotides: TGTGCCAGCAGTTCGTTAACAGGGGGCGGGACTGAAGCTTTCTTT.

This clone was counted only a few times. Other DNA sequences in the same sample also yield this CDR3. The chain is built from TRBV6-5 and TRBJ1-1, with D tentatively TRBD1 (5 bases). Germline CDR1 MNHEY, CDR2 SVGAGI. The CDR3 runs 11 residues. Trimming pared 6 bases from V and 5 bases from J, leaving 7 bases between. In DNA, the CDR3 is TGTGCCAGCAGACGGGGGACTGAAGCTTTCTTT. Its protein is CASRRGTEAFF.

This chain joins TRBV27 and TRBJ1-2; possible D gene TRBD1, 5 bases. Trimming pared 5 bases from V and 2 bases from J, leaving 15 bases between. The CDR3 covers 15 residues. Germline V gene lookup returns CDR1 MNHEY and CDR2 SMNVEV (reference sequence). The CDR3 DNA sequence: TGTGCCAGCAGTCTCCGCTGGGGCTCGAACTATGGCTACACCTTC. Protein product: CASSLRWGSNYGYTF.

This clone was seen only once. The chain has TRBV5-1 and TRBJ2-2; D is possibly TRBD1 (5 bases). From germline, CDR1 is SGHRS and CDR2 YFSETQ. V lost 4 bases to trimming and J lost 3 bases, with 7 bases between them. There are 13 residues in the CDR3. The CDR3 sequence: CASSVQDTGELFF. As DNA, the CDR3 is TGCGCCAGCAGCGTACAGGACACCGGGGAGCTGTTTTTT.